These T cell receptor beta chains were read from a single sample in a study of T cells in Graves' hyperthyroidism and ophthalmopathy. A single record per CDR3 protein comes from TCRdb applying MiXCR to the multiplex PCR reads. The data contain approximately 400,000 distinct CDR3 sequences, roughly 15% of them singletons. The sequencing input was blood. These TCRs come from a woman in her twenties or thirties with Graves' ophthalmopathy. CDR3s include the opening cysteine and the closing phenylalanine or tryptophan. A D gene is named only where the DNA matches it firmly. Size tells how often a clone was seen (once, few, many) or the class of an expanded clone, and some rows leave it out.

clone_size,v_call,j_call,d_call,cdr3_nt,cdr3_aa
many,TRBV12-3/TRBV12-4,TRBJ2-1,-,TGTGCCAGCAGTTCAGATAACCTAGCCCCCAATGAGCAGTTCTTC,CASSSDNLAPNEQFF
many,TRBV27,TRBJ2-3,-,TGTGCCAGCAGTTTTTGGCTTGGGGATACGCAGTATTTT,CASSFWLGDTQYF
many,TRBV30,TRBJ1-4,-,TGTGCCTGGATGCCGACAGGAGTGACTAATGAAAAACTGTTTTTT,CAWMPTGVTNEKLFF
-,TRBV12-3/TRBV12-4,TRBJ2-2,-,TGTGCCAGCAGAAAGGTCACGGGGACCGGGGAGCTGTTTTTT,CASRKVTGTGELFF
many,TRBV6-1,TRBJ2-3,-,TGTGCCAGCAGTGATAATTTGGCTAGCGCAGTCACAGATACGCAGTATTTT,CASSDNLASAVTDTQYF
many,TRBV2,TRBJ2-5,TRBD2,TGTGCCAGCATCACAGGACTAGCGGGGGGTCAAGAGACCCAGTACTTC,CASITGLAGGQETQYF
many,TRBV20-1,TRBJ1-5,TRBD1,TGCAGTGCTAGCCCGGGACAGGGGACGAGGCAGCCCCAGCATTTT,CSASPGQGTRQPQHF
-,TRBV20-1,TRBJ1-1,-,TGCAGTGCTAGAGTGGGGTTACCAGCTTTCTTT,CSARVGLPAFF
-,TRBV19,TRBJ2-1,-,TGTGCCAGTAGTTCCAGGACCAAATTGAGCTCCTACAATGAGCAGTTCTTC,CASSSRTKLSSYNEQFF
many,TRBV2,TRBJ2-7,-,TGTGCCAGCAGTAAGCCGCCCTGGGGTGTATACGAGCAGTACTTC,CASSKPPWGVYEQYF
once,TRBV15,TRBJ1-5,TRBD1,TGTGCCACCAGCAGCCTGGACAGGGAAGGGCAGCCCCAGCATTTT,CATSSLDREGQPQHF
many,TRBV2,TRBJ1-1,TRBD1,TGTGCCAGCAGTTTCACAGGGGGCCGAAACACTGAAGCTTTCTTT,CASSFTGGRNTEAFF
-,TRBV6-2/TRBV6-3,TRBJ1-4,TRBD1,TGTGCCAGCAGATCGAACAGGGGCGGTGAAAAACTGTTTTTT,CASRSNRGGEKLFF
many,TRBV2,TRBJ1-4,-,TGTGCCAGCAGTGATGACCTGAAGGAAAAACTGTTTTTT,CASSDDLKEKLFF
many,TRBV6-1,TRBJ2-1,-,TGTGCCAGCAGTCCCCTATTGACACAGGCGGAGGGTGAGCAGTTCTTC,CASSPLLTQAEGEQFF
few,TRBV12-3/TRBV12-4,TRBJ2-3,-,TGTGCCAGCATTCCAACGGGCAGGGATACGCAGTATTTT,CASIPTGRDTQYF
-,TRBV2,TRBJ2-1,TRBD2,TGTGCCAGCAGTGTACTAGCGGCTTACTACAATGAGCAGTTCTTC,CASSVLAAYYNEQFF
many,TRBV14,TRBJ1-1,TRBD1,TGTGCCAGCAGCCAAGGGACAGGGGGCAACACTGAAGCTTTCTTT,CASSQGTGGNTEAFF
-,TRBV5-1,TRBJ1-2,TRBD1,TGCGCCAGCAGCTTGGGGGGGACAGGGGCCAGGGATGGCTACACCTTC,CASSLGGTGARDGYTF
many,TRBV28,TRBJ2-3,TRBD2,TGTGCCAGCAGTTTAGGAACTAGCGGGGGAACTAGCACAGATACGCAGTATTTT,CASSLGTSGGTSTDTQYF
many,TRBV30,TRBJ2-1,-,TGTGCCTGGGGAACCGCATACAATGAGCAGTTCTTC,CAWGTAYNEQFF
-,TRBV6-6,TRBJ1-6,-,TGTGCCAGCAGTTACTCCGGGCTCTATAATTCACCCCTCCACTTT,CASSYSGLYNSPLHF
few,TRBV14,TRBJ1-1,-,TGTGCCAGCAGCCAAGGTACTGAAGCTCTCTTT,CASSQGTEALF
many,TRBV4-1,TRBJ2-3,TRBD2,TGCGCCAGCAGCCACCCCCGGGCGGGGGATAGCACAGATACGCAGTATTTT,CASSHPRAGDSTDTQYF
many,TRBV12-3/TRBV12-4,TRBJ1-1,TRBD1,TGTGCCAGCAGCGGGACAGCCAACACTGAAGCTTTCTTT,CASSGTANTEAFF
many,TRBV14,TRBJ2-1,-,TGTGCCAGCAGCCAGTTCGACAATGAGCAGTTCTTC,CASSQFDNEQFF
many,TRBV28,TRBJ1-3,TRBD1,TGTGCCAGCAGGACAGGGGGAAACACCATATATTTT,CASRTGGNTIYF
many,TRBV5-1,TRBJ2-7,TRBD1,TGCGCCAGCAGCCCCCAGGGGGCCCGAGACGAGCAGTACTTC,CASSPQGARDEQYF
-,TRBV13,TRBJ2-7,-,TGTGCCAGCAGCTTAATTACTCGGGAGCAGTACTTC,CASSLITREQYF
many,TRBV12-3/TRBV12-4,TRBJ2-3,TRBD2,TGTGCCAGCAGACGCCCTAGCGGGTTGACAGATACGCAGTATTTT,CASRRPSGLTDTQYF
many,TRBV28,TRBJ2-5,TRBD2,TGTGCCAGCAGCCCTCCTCCCGGGACTACCCAGGTGGCCCAGTACTTC,CASSPPPGTTQVAQYF
-,TRBV3-1,TRBJ2-1,-,TGTGCCAGCAGGAGTCTCAGGGATGAGCAGTTCTTC,CASRSLRDEQFF
many,TRBV6-2/TRBV6-3,TRBJ1-1,-,TGTGCCAGCAGTTTTTTGGGGTACACTGAAGCTTTCTTT,CASSFLGYTEAFF
many,TRBV15,TRBJ2-1,-,TGTGCCACCAGCAGAGAGGGTGGCAATGAGCAGTTCTTC,CATSREGGNEQFF
few,TRBV12-3/TRBV12-4,TRBJ2-7,-,TGTGCCAGCAGTTTATCGGAGCCCTACGAGCAGTACTTC,CASSLSEPYEQYF
-,TRBV2,TRBJ2-3,-,TGTGCCAGCATGCAGGGGCTGAGCACAGATACGCAGTATTTT,CASMQGLSTDTQYF
many,TRBV5-5,TRBJ2-1,-,TGTGCCAGCAGCGTACTGTCAGGGCTAGGGAATGAGCAGTTCTTC,CASSVLSGLGNEQFF
many,TRBV2,TRBJ1-2,-,TGTGCCAGCAGGACAGCGTTCAGTCTAGACTATGGCTACACCTTC,CASRTAFSLDYGYTF
many,TRBV7-2,TRBJ2-1,TRBD2,TGTGCCAGCAGCTTAGGCGGCAGCGGGGGGGTAAATGAGCAGTTCTTC,CASSLGGSGGVNEQFF
many,TRBV20-1,TRBJ1-6,-,TGCAGTGCTAGAGATTTTGGGGGGCGTTCACCCCTCCACTTT,CSARDFGGRSPLHF
many,TRBV20-1,TRBJ2-5,-,TGCAGTGCCACAAGCCCAGGGGAAGAGACCCAGTACTTC,CSATSPGEETQYF
many,TRBV4-1,TRBJ2-5,-,TGCGCCAGCAGCCAAGCTGACAGGATGGATTGGGAGACCCAGTACTTC,CASSQADRMDWETQYF